What follows is one TCR beta chain and its context. Its antigen is not yet known. No qualities accompany the bases; no much larger clone lies one base away. This sample stems from a study of brain T cells in children with intractable seizures (dated by TCRdb to about 2021). General notes on the study: Resected brain tissue from more than 40 pediatric epilepsy surgery cases was first screened for immune gene transcripts using a NanoString immunology panel. Among the approximately twelve selected surgery cases, pre-surgery blood was additionally sequenced for eight, leaving four cases with brain tissue only.

The immunoSEQ assay was applied to genomic DNA to generate the TCR beta chain sequences. Per the source publication's procedure: CDR3 sequences that did not begin with the conserved framework cysteine at position 104 were removed by hand. Clonality was calculated as one minus the normalized Shannon's Diversity Index, with values ranging from 0 (maximal diversity) to 1 (oligoclonal). To check whether a given CDR3 had different frequencies in two samples, for example brain versus blood, chi-squared comparison-of-proportions tests were used. Public clonotypes were identified by searching immuneACCESS, and similarity to known antiviral clonotypes was assessed with the VDJdb browser. The source is immuneACCESS, and TCRdb retained only in-frame sequences with V and J called. Part of the clones is not carried over; for the studies checked, unresolved V genes explain less than half of this, and the remainder is unexplained. The V and J calls and clone size come from that table; D and trimming were worked out from the DNA. This sample gives under 150,000 clones in total; 85% to 95% of them show up just once. The ten top clones hold 3.5% to 4% of the sample.

Inclusive of the bounding cysteine and phenylalanine, the CDR3 is 18 residues long. Of the read, only the CDR3 DNA is kept; its 54 bases are in frame from base 1. According to the germline V gene, CDR1 reads SGHRS and CDR2 reads YFSETQ. Trimming leaves V shorter by 2 bases and J shorter by 5 bases, with the junction holding 10 bases beyond the gene matches. The time point tag for this specimen amounts to: resected brain tissue, or blood drawn just prior to surgery. The surgery cases showing the highest brain T cell transcript signatures were chosen for TCR beta chain sequencing of brain tissue and, when available, of blood. Prior to surgery, the patients had been treated with at least one anti-epileptic drug. The TCR-sequenced patients were children whose drug-resistant epilepsy was caused by tuberous sclerosis complex, focal cortical dysplasia, Rasmussen encephalitis or hemimegalencephaly. The blood samples were collected right before the epilepsy surgery. Bulk genomic DNA was isolated from unsorted brain tissue and whole blood using the Monarch genomic DNA purification kit.

Points the paper makes about the study in general: Sequencing depth differed between pre- and post-surgery blood, so clones missing from the pre-surgery sample may reflect undersampling. The patients' HCMV serostatus was not known, and viral specificity was inferred solely from CDR3 sequence similarity.

The sequence is built from TRBV5-1 and TRBJ2-2; 12 central nucleotides agree with TRBD2. This sequence originates from a boy under three years old with hemimegalencephaly and intractable seizures. Sequences were derived from peripheral blood, sampled at surgery. The base sequence is TGCGCCAGCAGCTTAGGGCTAGCGGGAGGGCCACGGACCGGGGAGCTGTTTTTT. It is translated as CASSLGLAGGPRTGELFF.